The 32 T cell receptor beta chains listed next were all sequenced from one sample in a study of blood T cell repertoires in COVID-19. TCRdb keeps only in-frame clones here, not all; method: immunoSEQ multiplex PCR. The profile covers around 94,000 clones, with 87% appearing a single time and more than 5% taken by the ten largest. Sequences were obtained from peripheral blood. The receptors here all came from a woman aged 45-65 years with COVID-19, enrolled during active disease.

This clone was found once. The chain is built from TRBV3-1 (or the pseudogene TRBV3-2) and TRBJ2-5; D gene unclear. The CDR3 is made up of 15 amino acids. V shed 1 base and J shed 3 bases, with 12 bases lying between them. Germline CDR1 reads LGHDT; CDR2 reads YNNKEL (reference sequence). The CDR3 protein is CASSQGWASEETQYF. In DNA, the CDR3 is TGTGCCAGCAGCCAAGGATGGGCCTCCGAAGAGACCCAGTACTTC.

The chain employs TRBV19 and TRBJ2-1, with D possibly being TRBD2 (5 bases). The CDR3 length is 15 residues. Deletions cut 3 bases from V and 3 bases from J, with 12 bases between. Germline V gene sequence: CDR1 LNHDA, CDR2 SQIVND (reference sequence). The CDR3 nucleotides are TGTGCCAGTAGTATCTCGGCGGGCAGCTACAATGAGCAGTTCTTC. The encoded protein is CASSISAGSYNEQFF. The whole variable domain, filled in from reference TRBV19 and TRBJ2-1, reads DGGITQSPKYLFRKEGQNVTLSCEQNLNHDAMYWYRQDPGQGLRLIYYSQIVNDFQKGDIAEGYSVSREKKESFPLTVTSAQKNPTAFYLCASSISAGSYNEQFFGPGTRLTVL.

The rearrangement uses TRBV10-1 and TRBJ2-5, with TRBD2 identical over 11 bases. J was trimmed by 3 bases and V by 2 bases; bases with no gene match: 14. Germline CDR1 is WNHNN and CDR2 is SYGVQD (reference sequence). This CDR3 comprises 19 residues. CDR3 in amino acids: CASSEGGASGGTFEETQYF. The CDR3 nucleotides read TGCGCCAGCAGTGAGGGGGGGGCTAGCGGGGGGACCTTCGAAGAGACCCAGTACTTC.

The chain has TRBV28 and TRBJ1-4; TRBD1 is a possible D gene (6 bases). The V gene lost 7 bases and the J gene lost 7 bases, with 19 bases spanning the gap. The CDR3 contains 15 residues. Germline CDR1 and CDR2: MDHEN and SYDVKM. This chain's CDR3 is CASTPSRGSIEKLFF. Written as DNA, the CDR3 is TGTGCCAGCACTCCTTCCAGGGGCAGTATTGAAAAACTGTTTTTT.

This chain links TRBV5-4 with TRBJ2-7, with a possible D match to TRBD2 (5 bases). The CDR3 is made up of 12 amino acids. V lost 2 bases, J lost 3 bases, and 6 bases lay in between. From germline, CDR1 is SGHNT and CDR2 YYREEE (reference sequence). CDR3 protein: CASSFRGYEQYF. CDR3 DNA sequence: TGTGCCAGCAGCTTTCGGGGCTACGAGCAGTACTTC.

The chain carries TRBV6-4 and TRBJ2-3; perhaps TRBD1 as D (5 bases). The length of the CDR3 is 14 residues. Per the germline V gene, CDR1 is MRHNA and CDR2 is SNTAGT. V lost 2 bases and J lost 1, with 7 bases in between. The CDR3 DNA reads TGTGCCAGCAGTGACGGGGCGGGCACAGATACGCAGTATTTT. It codes for CASSDGAGTDTQYF.

The chain carries TRBV6-5 and TRBJ2-3; TRBD2 matches 13 bases. V dropped 11 bases and J dropped 6; count of bases not matched to a gene: 11. The CDR3 consists of 15 residues. Germline V CDR1 and CDR2: MNHEY, SVGAGI. CDR3 region: CAATLLAGGPDTQYF. For the CDR3, the DNA is TGTGCCGCAACACTACTAGCGGGGGGGCCGGATACGCAGTATTTT.

The chain is built from TRBV5-1 and TRBJ1-5, with 7 bases fitting TRBD1. The V gene end was trimmed by 4 bases and the J gene end by 1 base; junction bases not matched to a gene: 8. CDR1 is SGHRS and CDR2 is YFSETQ in the germline V gene. The CDR3 is made up of 16 amino acids. CDR3 in DNA: TGCGCCAGCAGCCAGGGGGACATTTACAGCAATCAGCCCCAGCATTTT. Translation: CASSQGDIYSNQPQHF.

The chain employs TRBV7-6 and TRBJ2-2; 7 bases agree with TRBD2. Trimming took 5 bases from V and 4 from J; bases not matched to a gene: 7. CDR3 length equals 15 residues. Germline CDR1 and CDR2: SGHVS and FNYEAQ. CDR3: CASSQDGGITGELFF. The CDR3 nucleotides read TGTGCCAGCAGCCAGGACGGGGGGATCACCGGGGAGCTGTTTTTT.

The CDR3 loop reads CASSYVYGTSGYNEQFF. CDR3 sequence (DNA): TGTGCCAGCAGTTACGTTTACGGGACTAGCGGTTACAATGAGCAGTTCTTC. V is TRBV6-2 or TRBV6-3 and J is TRBJ2-1, with 11 positions matching TRBD2. V dropped 2 bases and J dropped 4; count of bases not matched to a gene: 7. This CDR3 region has 17 residues. Germline V CDR1 and CDR2: MNHEY, SVGEGT.

The CDR3 sequence: CASSESSRQGNEKLFF. The CDR3 DNA reads as TGTGCCAGCAGTGAATCGTCCAGGCAGGGTAATGAAAAACTGTTTTTT. The gene calls are TRBV6-1 and TRBJ1-4; D is perhaps TRBD1 (5 bases). Trimming removed 2 bases from V and 4 bases from J, with 14 bases in between. Germline V gene data show CDR1 as MNHNS and CDR2 as SASEGT. The CDR3 has 16 amino acids.

The chain joins TRBV7-8 to TRBJ2-6; 12 bases agree with TRBD1. CDR3 size: 18 residues. V dropped 4 bases and J dropped 4; count of bases not matched to a gene: 8. Germline CDR1 SGHVS, CDR2 FQNEAQ. CDR3 region: CASSSGQGAPLGANVLTF. CDR3 in DNA: TGTGCCAGCAGCTCGGGACAGGGGGCGCCGTTGGGGGCCAACGTCCTGACTTTC.

The V and J genes are TRBV9 and TRBJ1-4, with 8 bases identical to TRBD1. The junction had 15 bases not matched to a gene; V was cut back by 4 bases and J by 7 bases. The CDR3 runs 17 residues. The germline V gene has CDR1 SGDLS and CDR2 YYNGEE. The CDR3 region has the DNA TGTGCCAGCAGCCGTAAAGGACAGGGCGGGGGAGGTGAAAAACTGTTTTTT. Protein sequence: CASSRKGQGGGGEKLFF.

The chain combines TRBV27 with TRBJ2-2; D is perhaps TRBD1 (5 bases). Germline V gene lookup returns CDR1 MNHEY and CDR2 SMNVEV (reference sequence). This CDR3 has 14 residues. Between the trimmed V and J ends, which lost 9 bases and 1 base, there was a span of 12 bases. The CDR3 region is CASMGQGNTGELFF. In nucleotides, the CDR3 is TGTGCCAGTATGGGGCAGGGGAACACCGGGGAGCTGTTTTTT.

V gene TRBV11-3 combines with J gene TRBJ2-4; 9 bases map to TRBD1. Trimming removed 4 bases from V and 8 bases from J; junction bases left unmatched: 6. Germline CDR1 is SGHNT and CDR2 is YENEEA. The length of the CDR3 is 14 residues. CDR3 coding DNA: TGTGCCAGCAGCTCCGTTAGACAGGGGGACATTCAGTACTTC. It encodes CASSSVRQGDIQYF.

The rearrangement uses TRBV5-1 and TRBJ2-7; 7 nucleotides match TRBD1. This CDR3 is built from 15 residues. The J segment lost 2 bases and the V segment lost 0 bases, leaving 5 bases of the junction unmatched. CDR1 is SGHRS, CDR2 YFSETQ, per germline. The CDR3 DNA follows: TGCGCCAGCAGCTTGGCCTGGACAGGCACCTACGAGCAGTACTTC. This gives the protein CASSLAWTGTYEQYF.

The chain couples TRBV9 to TRBJ2-7; maybe TRBD2 (6 bases). V dropped 4 bases and J dropped 1 base, with 12 bases sitting between them. Germline loops: CDR1 SGDLS, CDR2 YYNGEE. The CDR3 is made up of 14 amino acids. CDR3 in DNA: TGTGCCAGCAGCCAGACTAGTTTGTCCTACGAGCAGTACTTC. It codes for CASSQTSLSYEQYF. Full variable domain (remainder filled in from reference TRBV9 and TRBJ2-7): DSGVTQTPKHLITATGQRVTLRCSPRSGDLSVYWYQQSLDQGLQFLIQYYNGEERAKGNILERFSAQQFPDLHSELNLSSLELGDSALYFCASSQTSLSYEQYFGPGTRLTVT.

The chain recombines TRBV5-4 with TRBJ2-1, with 10 bases lining up with TRBD2. V lost 0 bases and J lost 0; bases outside the gene matches: 6. The CDR3 sequence is 18 residues long. The V gene's germline CDR1 is SGHNT and CDR2 YYREEE (reference sequence). The CDR3 loop reads CASSLALAGAISYNEQFF. For the CDR3, the DNA is TGTGCCAGCAGCTTGGCCCTAGCGGGGGCCATCTCCTACAATGAGCAGTTCTTC.

The chain recombines TRBV3-1 (or the pseudogene TRBV3-2) with TRBJ2-6; possible D gene TRBD2, 6 bases. Looked up from germline, CDR1 is LGHDT and CDR2 is YNNKEL (reference sequence). This CDR3 comprises 16 residues. V lost 1 base to trimming and J lost 5 bases, with 12 bases between them. The CDR3 here is CASSQVLGGWANVLTF. In nucleotides, the CDR3 is TGTGCCAGCAGCCAAGTTTTGGGGGGTTGGGCCAACGTCCTGACTTTC.

The J gene is TRBJ2-7, the V gene TRBV28; 12 bases map to TRBD2. V shed 6 bases, J shed 3 bases, and the junction held 9 bases outside the gene matches. The CDR3 runs to 16 residues. Germline-derived CDR1 and CDR2 are MDHEN and SYDVKM. As DNA, the CDR3 is TGTGCCAGCAGCCCAGATTGGACTAGCGGGGACTACGAGCAGTACTTC. Protein product: CASSPDWTSGDYEQYF.

The chain employs TRBV24-1 and TRBJ2-3, with D maybe TRBD1 (6 bases). The CDR3 spans 14 residues. Trimming shortened V by 5 bases and J by 6 bases, and 14 bases separated the two germline ends. Germline V gene data show CDR1 as KGHDR and CDR2 as SFDVKD. CDR3 region: CATSGNRVADTQYF. Written as DNA, the CDR3 is TGTGCCACCAGTGGTAACAGGGTAGCGGATACGCAGTATTTT.

J is TRBJ2-7 and V is TRBV6-5, with D possibly matching TRBD2 (5 bases). The CDR3 is 13 residues long. Germline loops: CDR1 MNHEY, CDR2 SVGAGI. Trimming took off 8 bases at V and 2 bases at J, with 13 bases between the two ends. CDR3 DNA: TGTGCCAGCGGACTGCCCGGTGCCTACGAGCAGTACTTC. Amino acids: CASGLPGAYEQYF.

The rearrangement links TRBV9 to TRBJ2-2, with 9 bases that match TRBD1. The CDR3 totals 18 residues. CDR1 is SGDLS, CDR2 YYNGEE, per germline. Unmatched junction bases numbered 11, after V lost 0 bases and J lost 5 bases. The CDR3, as DNA: TGTGCCAGCAGCGTAGTGGGGACAGGGCTCCCGAGGACCGGGGAGCTGTTTTTT. This translates into CASSVVGTGLPRTGELFF.

This clone was seen at least ten times. The chain employs TRBV13 and TRBJ1-1; 9 positions agree with TRBD1. This CDR3 spans 15 amino acids. Germline CDR1 and CDR2: PRHDT and FYEKMQ (reference sequence). V was clipped by 6 bases and J by 1 base; unmatched bases: 6. Here the CDR3 DNA reads TGTGCCAGCAGAGACAGGGGGGAAACGAACACTGAAGCTTTCTTT. Protein: CASRDRGETNTEAFF.

The J gene is TRBJ2-3, the V gene TRBV7-2; D not resolved. CDR1 and CDR2 (germline): SGHTA, FQGNSA. The V gene lost 2 bases and the J gene lost 1 base, with 7 bases spanning the gap. This CDR3 has 14 amino acids. The CDR3 sequence: CASSLRLGTDTQYF. Here the CDR3 DNA reads TGTGCCAGCAGCTTACGACTTGGCACAGATACGCAGTATTTT.

This rearrangement joins TRBV9 to TRBJ2-7, with a weak D call TRBD1 (6 bases). The CDR3 is 15 residues long. The V end was cut by 1 base, the J end by 5 bases, with 16 bases between. Germline V gives CDR1 SGDLS, CDR2 YYNGEE. CDR3 amino acids: CASSVQGGPDHEQYF. The CDR3 DNA sequence: TGTGCCAGCAGCGTACAAGGGGGTCCGGACCACGAGCAGTACTTC.

This sequence joins TRBV6-1 and TRBJ2-2; D perhaps matches TRBD1 (5 bases). Trimming took off 3 bases at V and 5 bases at J, with 16 bases between the two ends. Germline V gene data show CDR1 as MNHNS and CDR2 as SASEGT. The CDR3 spans 16 residues. In nucleotides, the CDR3 is TGTGCCAGCAGTGAGGTTGGGCAGGGTGGAACCGGGGAGCTGTTTTTT. Its protein product is CASSEVGQGGTGELFF.

J is TRBJ1-1 and V is TRBV5-8, with 11 bases aligning to TRBD1. The germline V gene has CDR1 SGHTS and CDR2 YDEGEE. J gave up 7 bases and V 5 bases, and 10 bases lay outside the gene matches. The CDR3 has 15 amino acids. CDR3 region: CASRVAGQGGFEAFF. DNA of the CDR3: TGTGCCAGCAGGGTTGCGGGACAGGGGGGATTTGAAGCTTTCTTT.

This chain connects TRBV10-3 to TRBJ2-1, with TRBD1 as a possible D gene (5 bases). In germline, CDR1 is ENHRY, CDR2 SYGVKD. The CDR3 consists of 17 residues. The V end was cut by 0 bases, the J end by 5 bases, with 17 bases between. The DNA for the CDR3 is TGTGCCATCAGTGAGTCGGGCAGGACATCCCAAGACAATGAGCAGTTCTTC. Its translation is CAISESGRTSQDNEQFF.

This chain connects TRBV7-2 to TRBJ2-3; TRBD2 agrees at 10 bases. CDR1 and CDR2 from the germline V gene are SGHTA and FQGNSA. Trimming removed 5 bases from V and 8 bases from J; junction bases left unmatched: 10. This CDR3 contains 15 residues. The CDR3 loop is CASSTRLAGGGTQYF. DNA of the CDR3: TGTGCCAGCAGCACGCGACTAGCGGGCGGAGGTACGCAGTATTTT.

A word on this clone: An end of the junction differs from the germline gene, which may be a read error. V gene TRBV7-9 combines with J gene TRBJ2-1, with 9 bases fitting TRBD2. Germline V gene lookup returns CDR1 SEHNR and CDR2 FQNEAQ (reference sequence). There are 16 residues in the CDR3. Written as DNA, the CDR3 is TGTGCCAGCAGCTCGGGGGGACTAGCCCTTAGGAATGCGCAGTTCTTC. It yields the protein CASSSGGLALRNAQFF.

This clone was seen only once. V and J are TRBV3-1 (or the pseudogene TRBV3-2) and TRBJ2-7, with a weak D call TRBD1 (6 bases). V was trimmed by 5 bases and J by 4 bases, leaving 9 bases between them. Germline CDR1 LGHDT, CDR2 YNNKEL (reference sequence). The CDR3 consists of 12 residues. CDR3 region: CASSVGQYEQYF. DNA for the CDR3: TGTGCCAGCAGCGTCGGACAGTACGAGCAGTACTTC.